Shown below are 20 T cell receptor beta chains from a single sample sequenced in a study of monozygotic twins with inflammatory bowel disease. TCRdb processed the 5' RACE reads again and assigns one entry to each CDR3 protein, with no DNA. The sample has about 420,000 distinct CDR3 sequences; the top ten hold more than 2%. Input material: blood. The source of these receptors is a human donor with ulcerative colitis or Crohn's disease, or a healthy co-twin of an affected twin (not recorded which).

The chain uses TRBV13 and TRBJ2-4; TCRdb lists TRBD2, though no DNA is available to test this call. From germline, CDR1 is PRHDT and CDR2 FYEKMQ (reference sequence). The CDR3 has 16 amino acids. CDR3 loop: CASSTEGRLAKNIQYF.

V is TRBV20-1 and J is TRBJ2-7; there is no DNA to check the TCRdb D call of TRBD2. Looked up from germline, CDR1 is DFQATT and CDR2 is SNEGSKA (reference sequence). This CDR3 contains 15 residues. The chain's CDR3 is CSARKSGRARDDQYF.

The V gene is TRBV6-2 or TRBV6-3, the J gene TRBJ1-1; TCRdb designates TRBD1, a call that cannot be tested without DNA. There are 16 residues in the CDR3. Per germline, CDR1 MNHEY and CDR2 SVGEGT. The CDR3 loop is CASRGQRLQMNTEAFF.

The chain carries TRBV7-2 and TRBJ2-7; TCRdb's D call of TRBD2 is untestable without DNA. This CDR3 comprises 16 residues. In germline, CDR1 is SGHTA, CDR2 FQGNSA. CDR3 region: CASSLGTSGTSYEQYF.

The chain employs TRBV15 and TRBJ1-1. Germline V gives CDR1 LNHNV, CDR2 YYDKDF (reference sequence). This CDR3 is built from 16 residues. This CDR3 reads CATSARVWDRNTEAFF.

This chain joins TRBV7-9 and TRBJ1-1; lacking DNA, the TRBD1 call made by TCRdb goes unchecked. In germline, CDR1 is SEHNR, CDR2 FQNEAQ (reference sequence). CDR3 length equals 15 residues. The CDR3 sequence is CASSRLGAGHTEAFF. Full variable domain (outside the CDR3, taken from reference TRBV7-9 and TRBJ1-1): DTGVSQNPRHKITKRGQNVTFRCDPISEHNRLYWYRQTLGQGPEFLTYFQNEAQLEKSRLLSDRFSAERPKGSFSTLEIQRTEQGDSAMYLCASSRLGAGHTEAFFGQGTRLTVV.

The genes are TRBV20-1 and TRBJ2-1. The CDR3 has 13 amino acids. The germline V gene encodes CDR1 DFQATT and CDR2 SNEGSKA (reference sequence). CDR3 sequence reads: CSASEGIYDEQFF.

The rearrangement joins TRBV7-2 to TRBJ2-7; no DNA is available, so the TRBD1 call from TCRdb remains unchecked. Germline CDR1 SGHTA, CDR2 FQGNSA. The CDR3 covers 14 residues. CDR3 in amino acids: CASSLSGGGYEQYF.

The gene calls are TRBV10-3 and TRBJ1-3. This CDR3 has 14 amino acids. The V gene's germline CDR1 is ENHRY and CDR2 SYGVKD. The CDR3 loop is CAIRAGASGNTIYF.

The CDR3 sequence: CSAGGGPNNIQYF. The gene calls are TRBV20-1 and TRBJ2-4; the TCRdb D gene call, TRBD2, has no DNA to confirm it. The CDR3 consists of 13 residues. Looked up from germline, CDR1 is DFQATT and CDR2 is SNEGSKA (reference sequence).

The chain combines TRBV18 with TRBJ2-7; the D call from TCRdb, TRBD2, cannot be confirmed without DNA. Germline CDR1 KGHSH, CDR2 LQKENI. This CDR3 spans 15 amino acids. CDR3 sequence: CASSPRPLARDEQYF.

J is TRBJ2-7 and V is TRBV5-1; the D call of TRBD1 rests on TCRdb alone, since no DNA is present to check it. The CDR3 has 13 amino acids. Germline values: CDR1 SGHRS, CDR2 YFSETQ. The CDR3 is CASRRDTEYEQYF.

V and J are TRBV7-9 and TRBJ2-5; no DNA is available, so the TRBD1 call from TCRdb remains unchecked. Germline CDR1 reads SEHNR; CDR2 reads FQNEAQ (reference sequence). This CDR3 has 15 amino acids. The CDR3 sequence: CASSGRDRVLETQYF.

V and J are TRBV29-1 and TRBJ2-5; the TCRdb D gene call, TRBD2, has no DNA to confirm it. Germline CDR1 and CDR2: SQVTM and ANQGSEA. This CDR3 spans 15 amino acids. The CDR3 sequence: CSVAQRGGPRETQYF.

The V and J genes are TRBV20-1 and TRBJ1-1. The CDR3 contains 13 residues. Germline V gives CDR1 DFQATT, CDR2 SNEGSKA (reference sequence). The CDR3 here is CSAVRTSNTEAFF.

CDR3 in amino acids: CASSQVDNTGELFF. The chain carries TRBV4-3 and TRBJ2-2. CDR3 length: 14 amino acids. Germline CDR1 LGHNA, CDR2 YSLEER.

The CDR3 loop reads CASSAWISSGNTIYF. The V and J genes are TRBV7-9 and TRBJ1-3. The CDR3 covers 15 residues. From germline, CDR1 is SEHNR and CDR2 FQNEAQ (reference sequence).

The rearrangement joins TRBV3-1 to TRBJ1-6; the D call of TRBD1 rests on TCRdb alone, since no DNA is present to check it. Germline-derived CDR1 and CDR2 are LGHDT and YNNKEL (reference sequence). This CDR3 is 16 amino acids long. The CDR3 loop reads CASSQAGGFRSSPLHF.

CDR3 residues: CASSVGVGGSTDTQYF. V and J are TRBV9 and TRBJ2-3. There are 16 residues in the CDR3. The germline CDR1 and CDR2 sequences are SGDLS and YYNGEE.

The chain recombines TRBV20-1 with TRBJ2-5; the TCRdb D gene call, TRBD2, has no DNA to confirm it. The germline CDR1 and CDR2 sequences are DFQATT and SNEGSKA (reference sequence). The CDR3 runs 17 residues. This CDR3 reads CSARDGTSGTARETQYF.